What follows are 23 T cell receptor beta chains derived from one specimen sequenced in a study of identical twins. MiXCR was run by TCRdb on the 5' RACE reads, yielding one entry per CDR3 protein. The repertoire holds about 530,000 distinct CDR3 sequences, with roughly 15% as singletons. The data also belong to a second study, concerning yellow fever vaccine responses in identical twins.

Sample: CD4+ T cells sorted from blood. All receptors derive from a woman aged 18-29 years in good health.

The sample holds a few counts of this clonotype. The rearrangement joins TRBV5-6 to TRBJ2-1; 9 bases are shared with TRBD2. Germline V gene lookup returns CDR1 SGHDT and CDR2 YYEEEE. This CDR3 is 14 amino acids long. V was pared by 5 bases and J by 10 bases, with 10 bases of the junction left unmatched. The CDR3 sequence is CASSWREGLREQFF. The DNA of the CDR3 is TGTGCCAGCAGTTGGCGGGAGGGCCTTAGGGAGCAGTTCTTC.

This chain's CDR3 is CAISESVTNTIYF. CDR3 in DNA: TGTGCCATCAGTGAGTCTGTGACAAACACCATATATTTT. The rearrangement uses TRBV10-3 and TRBJ1-3; D uncertain. CDR3 length equals 13 residues. Trimming cost V 0 bases and J 6 bases, with 6 bases left between them. In germline, CDR1 is ENHRY, CDR2 SYGVKD.

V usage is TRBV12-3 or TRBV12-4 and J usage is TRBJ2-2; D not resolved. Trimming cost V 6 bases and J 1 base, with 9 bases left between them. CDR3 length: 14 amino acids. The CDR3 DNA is TGTGCCAGCAGCTCCATACGGAACACCGGGGAGCTGTTTTTT. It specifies CASSSIRNTGELFF.

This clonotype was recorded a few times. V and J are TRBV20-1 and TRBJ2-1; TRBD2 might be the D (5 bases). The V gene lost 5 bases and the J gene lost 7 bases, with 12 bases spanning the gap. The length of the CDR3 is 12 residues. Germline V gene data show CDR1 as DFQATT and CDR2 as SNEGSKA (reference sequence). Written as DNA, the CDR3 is TGCAGTGCTGCCCGTGCGGGTAATGAGCAGTTCTTC. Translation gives CSAARAGNEQFF.

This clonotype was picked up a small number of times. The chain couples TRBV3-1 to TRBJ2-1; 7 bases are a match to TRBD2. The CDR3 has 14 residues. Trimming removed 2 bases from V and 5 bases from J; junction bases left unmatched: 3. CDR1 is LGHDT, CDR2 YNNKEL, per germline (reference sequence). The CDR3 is CASSQPGLDNEQFF. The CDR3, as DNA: TGTGCCAGCAGCCAACCCGGACTAGACAATGAGCAGTTCTTC.

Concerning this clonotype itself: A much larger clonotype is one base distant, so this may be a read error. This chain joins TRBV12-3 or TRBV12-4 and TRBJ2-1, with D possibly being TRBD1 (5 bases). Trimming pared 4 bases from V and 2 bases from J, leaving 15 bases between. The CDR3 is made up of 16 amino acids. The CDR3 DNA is TGTGCCAGCAGTTCACGGCAAGACAGCCCCTACAATGAGCAGTTCTTC. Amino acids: CASSSRQDSPYNEQFF.

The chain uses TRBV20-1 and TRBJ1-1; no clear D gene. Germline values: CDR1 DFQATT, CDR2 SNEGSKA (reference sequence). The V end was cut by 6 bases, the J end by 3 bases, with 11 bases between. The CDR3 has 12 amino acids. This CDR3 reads CSAPPRDTEAFF. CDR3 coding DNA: TGCAGTGCCCCCCCGCGGGACACTGAAGCTTTCTTT.

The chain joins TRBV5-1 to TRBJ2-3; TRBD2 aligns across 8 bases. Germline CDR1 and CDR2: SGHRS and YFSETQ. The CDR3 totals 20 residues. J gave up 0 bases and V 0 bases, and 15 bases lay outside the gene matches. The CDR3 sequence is CASSLGLAGRTTLSTDTQYF. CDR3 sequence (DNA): TGCGCCAGCAGCTTGGGTCTAGCGGGTAGAACAACCCTCAGCACAGATACGCAGTATTTT.

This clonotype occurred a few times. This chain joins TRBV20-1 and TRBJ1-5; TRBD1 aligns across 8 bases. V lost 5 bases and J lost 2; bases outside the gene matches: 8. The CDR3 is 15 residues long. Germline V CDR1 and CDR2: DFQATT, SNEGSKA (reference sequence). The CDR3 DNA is TGCAGTGCTGGAACAGGGGGAAGGGGCAATCAGCCCCAGCATTTT. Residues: CSAGTGGRGNQPQHF.

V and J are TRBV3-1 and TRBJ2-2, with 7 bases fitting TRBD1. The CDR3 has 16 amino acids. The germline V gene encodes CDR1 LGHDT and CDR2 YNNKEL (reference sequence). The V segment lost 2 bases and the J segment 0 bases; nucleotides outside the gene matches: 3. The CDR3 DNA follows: TGTGCCAGCAGCCAACCGACAGGGACGAACACCGGGGAGCTGTTTTTT. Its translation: CASSQPTGTNTGELFF.

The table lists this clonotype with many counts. The CDR3 sequence: CASSLGTGFTGELFF. The DNA of the CDR3 is TGTGCCAGCAGTTTAGGGACAGGGTTCACCGGGGAGCTGTTTTTT. The chain carries TRBV12-3 or TRBV12-4 and TRBJ2-2, with 8 bases identical to TRBD1. The CDR3 is 15 residues long. Losses at the gene ends were 1 base for V and 4 bases for J; bases not matched to a gene: 2.

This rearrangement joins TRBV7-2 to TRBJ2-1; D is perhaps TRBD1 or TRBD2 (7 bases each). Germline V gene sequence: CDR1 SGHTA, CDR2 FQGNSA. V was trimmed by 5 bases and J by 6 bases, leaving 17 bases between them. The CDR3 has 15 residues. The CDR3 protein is CASSLSVRGGNEQFF. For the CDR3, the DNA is TGTGCCAGCAGCCTTTCAGTCAGGGGGGGCAATGAGCAGTTCTTC.

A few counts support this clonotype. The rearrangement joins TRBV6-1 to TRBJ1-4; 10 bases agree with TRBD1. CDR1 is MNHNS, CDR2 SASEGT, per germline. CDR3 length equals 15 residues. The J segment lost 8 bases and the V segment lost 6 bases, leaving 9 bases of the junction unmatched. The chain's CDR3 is CASRRTGTGVEKLFF. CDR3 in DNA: TGTGCCAGCAGACGAACCGGGACAGGGGTGGAAAAACTGTTTTTT.

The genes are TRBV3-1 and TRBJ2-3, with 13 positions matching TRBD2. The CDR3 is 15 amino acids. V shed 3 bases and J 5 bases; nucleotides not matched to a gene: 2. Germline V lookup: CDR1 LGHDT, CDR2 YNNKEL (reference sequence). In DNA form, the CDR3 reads TGTGCCAGCAGCCAGACTAGCGGGGGGTTAGATACGCAGTATTTT. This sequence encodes CASSQTSGGLDTQYF.

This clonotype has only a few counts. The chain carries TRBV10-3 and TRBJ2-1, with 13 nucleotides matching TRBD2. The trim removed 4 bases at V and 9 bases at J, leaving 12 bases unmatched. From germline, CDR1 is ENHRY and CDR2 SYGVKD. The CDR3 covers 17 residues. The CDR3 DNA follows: TGTGCCATCAGTGCGGGTTGGGGGACTAGCGGGGAAGGTGAGCAGTTCTTC. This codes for CAISAGWGTSGEGEQFF.

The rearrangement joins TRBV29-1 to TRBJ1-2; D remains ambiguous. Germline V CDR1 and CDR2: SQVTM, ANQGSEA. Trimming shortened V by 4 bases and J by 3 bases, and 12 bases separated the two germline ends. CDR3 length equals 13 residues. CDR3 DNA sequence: TGCAGCGTTGGCCCCCTGGGATACTATGGCTACACCTTC. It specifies CSVGPLGYYGYTF.

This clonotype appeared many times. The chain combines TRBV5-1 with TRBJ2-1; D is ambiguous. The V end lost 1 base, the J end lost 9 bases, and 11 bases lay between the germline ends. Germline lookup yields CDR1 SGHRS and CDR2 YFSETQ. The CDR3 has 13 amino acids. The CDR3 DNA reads TGCGCCAGCAGCTTGCTCCTCTTCGGTGAGCAGTTCTTC. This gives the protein CASSLLLFGEQFF.

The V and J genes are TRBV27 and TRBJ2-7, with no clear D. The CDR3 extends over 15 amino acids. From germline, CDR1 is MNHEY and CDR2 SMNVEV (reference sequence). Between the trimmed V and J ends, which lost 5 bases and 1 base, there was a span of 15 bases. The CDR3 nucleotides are TGTGCCAGCAGTCTCACCGGTCGAGGATCCTACGAGCAGTACGTC. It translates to CASSLTGRGSYEQYV.

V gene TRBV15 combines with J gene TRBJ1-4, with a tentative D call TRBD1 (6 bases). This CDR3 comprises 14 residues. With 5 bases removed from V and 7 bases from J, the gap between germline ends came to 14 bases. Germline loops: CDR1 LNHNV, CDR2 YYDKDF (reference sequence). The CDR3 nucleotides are TGTGCCACCAGCCCCCAGAACAGGGTTGAAAAACTGTTTTTT. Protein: CATSPQNRVEKLFF.

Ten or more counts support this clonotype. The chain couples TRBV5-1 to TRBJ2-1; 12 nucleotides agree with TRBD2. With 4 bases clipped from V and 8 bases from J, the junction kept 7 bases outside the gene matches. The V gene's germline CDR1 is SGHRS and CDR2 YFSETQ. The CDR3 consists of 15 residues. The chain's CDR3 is CASSGALAGGDEQFF. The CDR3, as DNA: TGCGCCAGCAGCGGGGCACTAGCGGGAGGCGATGAGCAGTTCTTC.

CDR3 in DNA: TGCAGTGCTCCCCGAGCTAGCGGGGGGGCCTCCTACAATGAGCAGTTCTTC. Protein: CSAPRASGGASYNEQFF. V is TRBV20-1 and J is TRBJ2-1; TRBD2 aligns across 12 bases. This CDR3 comprises 17 residues. CDR1 DFQATT and CDR2 SNEGSKA come from the germline V gene (reference sequence). The V and J ends lost 5 bases and 0 bases, in that order; junction bases with no gene match: 8.

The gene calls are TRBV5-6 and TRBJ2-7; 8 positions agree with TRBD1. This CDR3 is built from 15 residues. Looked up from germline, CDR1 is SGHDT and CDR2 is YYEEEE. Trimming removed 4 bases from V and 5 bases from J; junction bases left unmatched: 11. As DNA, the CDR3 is TGTGCCAGCAGCCCCCTTGGACAGGGCTCGGACGAGCAGTACTTC. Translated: CASSPLGQGSDEQYF.

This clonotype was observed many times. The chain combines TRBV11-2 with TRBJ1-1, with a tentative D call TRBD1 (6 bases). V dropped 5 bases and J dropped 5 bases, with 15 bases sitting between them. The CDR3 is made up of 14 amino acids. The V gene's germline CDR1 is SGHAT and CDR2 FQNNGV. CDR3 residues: CASSPRQGFTEAFF. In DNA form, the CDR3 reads TGTGCCAGCAGCCCCCGGCAGGGGTTTACTGAAGCTTTCTTT.